Each of the 2 T cell receptor beta chains below was sequenced from the same sample in a study of type 1 and type 2 diabetes patients. Amplification started from genomic DNA. A primer set of 30 forward and 13 reverse primers amplified the CDR3. TCRdb re-called the multiplex PCR reads with MiXCR, one entry per CDR3 protein. The sample lists about 250,000 distinct CDR3 sequences; over 45% were seen once. The material sequenced was peripheral blood mononuclear cells (PBMCs). All receptors derive from a man aged 18-30 years with type 2 diabetes.

This clonotype appeared a single time. The chain recombines TRBV9 with TRBJ1-4; D is unclear. The length of the CDR3 is 14 residues. V dropped 1 base and J dropped 0 bases, with 4 bases sitting between them. CDR1 is SGDLS, CDR2 YYNGEE, per germline. The CDR3 DNA is TGTGCCAGCAGCGTACAGTCAACTAATGAAAAACTGTTTTTT. It translates to CASSVQSTNEKLFF.

The chain is built from TRBV30 and TRBJ2-7; 8 positions match TRBD2. V lost 0 bases and J lost 1; bases outside the gene matches: 17. The germline V gene has CDR1 GTSNPN and CDR2 SVGIG (reference sequence). The CDR3 totals 19 residues. CDR3 bases: TGTGCCTGGAGTGTGGGGCAGGGTGGTAGCGGGGTTTCTTCCTACGAGCAGTACTTC. Amino acid sequence: CAWSVGQGGSGVSSYEQYF.